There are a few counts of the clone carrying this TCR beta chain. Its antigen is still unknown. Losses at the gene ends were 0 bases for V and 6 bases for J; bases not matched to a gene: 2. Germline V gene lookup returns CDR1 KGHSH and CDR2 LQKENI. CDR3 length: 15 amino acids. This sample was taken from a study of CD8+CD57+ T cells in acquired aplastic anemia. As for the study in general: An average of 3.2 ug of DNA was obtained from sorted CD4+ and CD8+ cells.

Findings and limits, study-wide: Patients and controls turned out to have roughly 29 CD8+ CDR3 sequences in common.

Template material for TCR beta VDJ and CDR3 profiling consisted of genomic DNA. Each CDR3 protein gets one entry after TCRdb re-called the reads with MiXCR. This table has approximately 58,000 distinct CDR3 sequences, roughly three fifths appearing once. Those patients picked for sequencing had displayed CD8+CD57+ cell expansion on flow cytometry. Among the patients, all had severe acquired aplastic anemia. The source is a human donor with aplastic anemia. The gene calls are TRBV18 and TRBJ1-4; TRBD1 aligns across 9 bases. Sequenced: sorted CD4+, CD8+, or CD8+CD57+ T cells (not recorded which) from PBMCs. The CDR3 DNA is TGTGCCAGCTCACCACCGACAGGGGGGCATGAAAAACTGTTTTTT. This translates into CASSPPTGGHEKLFF. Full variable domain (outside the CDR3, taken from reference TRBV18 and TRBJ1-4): NAGVMQNPRHLVRRRGQEARLRCSPMKGHSHVYWYRQLPEEGLKFMVYLQKENIIDESGMPKERFSAEFPKEGPSILRIQQVVRGDSAAYFCASSPPTGGHEKLFFGSGTQLSVL.